The clone carrying this T cell receptor (beta chain) was seen a single time. What it binds is not known. TCRdb's copy holds only in-frame clones and misses some; the assay was immunoSEQ multiplex PCR. This sample has 65,000 to 75,000 clones, with 80% to 95% found just once. This CDR3 has 13 residues. Trimming stripped 4 bases from V and 0 bases from J, with 6 bases between. Per the germline V gene, CDR1 is SGHAT and CDR2 is FQNNGV. These data come from a study of OX40 agonist ivuxolimab in advanced cancers. Study summary: Dose-escalation patients suffered from hepatocellular carcinoma, melanoma, renal cell or head and neck cancer. Study outcomes and limitations: There were, on average, more expanded clones in CD8+ T cells than in CD4+.

Here the sequenced sample was CD4+ or CD8+ T cells sorted from blood, taken in a trial of the OX40 agonist ivuxolimab. This chain links TRBV11-2 with TRBJ1-1; D uncertain. This TCR came from an adult with an advanced solid tumor such as melanoma, head and neck, liver or kidney cancer. For the CDR3, the DNA is TGTGCCAGCAGCTCGACGATGAACACTGAAGCTTTCTTT. Its translation is CASSSTMNTEAFF.